The 8 T cell receptor beta chains listed next were all sequenced from one sample in a study of T-cell memory formation after mild COVID-19. A single record per CDR3 protein comes from TCRdb applying MiXCR to the 5' RACE reads. Found here are about 210,000 distinct CDR3 sequences, 8% to 11% of them singletons; the top ten hold just over 3%. Sample: PBMCs or a T cell subset sorted from them (not recorded which). These receptors all come from a man aged 18 to 35 who had mild COVID-19 (a few samples of this study predate the infection). Cell type and time point are not known.

The chain links TRBV6-5 to TRBJ1-1; D not certain. Per the germline V gene, CDR1 is MNHEY and CDR2 is SVGAGI. The V gene lost 3 bases and the J gene lost 2 bases, with 13 bases spanning the gap. This CDR3 comprises 15 residues. CDR3 loop: CASSYSDPINTEAFF. The DNA for the CDR3 is TGTGCCAGCAGTTATTCGGACCCGATTAACACTGAAGCTTTCTTT.

The chain employs TRBV10-1 and TRBJ1-1; TRBD1 matches 8 bases. Trimming removed 3 bases from V and 5 bases from J; junction bases left unmatched: 8. The CDR3 has 15 residues. The germline gives CDR1 WNHNN, CDR2 SYGVQD (reference sequence). The CDR3 nucleotides are TGCGCCAGCAGTGAAACCGGACAGGGTAGGACTGAAGCTTTCTTT. Protein: CASSETGQGRTEAFF.

The chain employs TRBV2 and TRBJ1-2; possible D gene TRBD1, 6 bases. Germline loops: CDR1 SNHLY, CDR2 FYNNEI. The CDR3 totals 13 residues. V lost 8 bases to trimming and J lost 8 bases, with 18 bases between them. CDR3: CASGRGVIEGYTF. The DNA for the CDR3 is TGTGCCAGCGGAAGGGGGGTAATAGAAGGCTACACCTTC.

This clonotype was seen repeatedly, ten times or more. The gene calls are TRBV2 and TRBJ2-2; D remains unclear. The CDR3 sequence is 11 residues long. The germline gives CDR1 SNHLY, CDR2 FYNNEI. V dropped 6 bases and J dropped 8 bases, with 7 bases sitting between them. As DNA, the CDR3 is TGTGCCAGCAGGACGAGGGGGGAGCTGTTTTTT. Translated: CASRTRGELFF.

CDR3 DNA sequence: TGCAGTGCTAGTGATTATGGCTACACCTTC. This encodes CSASDYGYTF. The chain has TRBV20-1 and TRBJ1-2; D remains ambiguous. Trimming removed 3 bases at V and 5 bases at J, with 4 bases between. Germline values: CDR1 DFQATT, CDR2 SNEGSKA (reference sequence). This CDR3 is 10 amino acids long.

The V gene is TRBV10-3, the J gene TRBJ2-5; D not resolved. CDR3 length equals 14 residues. Germline V gives CDR1 ENHRY, CDR2 SYGVKD. Deletions cut 10 bases from V and 0 bases from J, with 15 bases between. In DNA form, the CDR3 reads TGTGCCACCGGCCCCGACCAGTACCAAGAGACCCAGTACTTC. Translation: CATGPDQYQETQYF.

This clonotype was seen more than once but under ten times. The V call is TRBV4-1, the J call TRBJ1-1; maybe TRBD1 (5 bases). Germline CDR1 MGHRA, CDR2 YSYEKL. Trimming removed 0 bases at V and 2 bases at J, with 13 bases between. CDR3 length: 16 amino acids. CDR3 protein: CASSQDSQGPNTEAFF. The CDR3 coding sequence is TGCGCCAGCAGCCAAGATTCGCAGGGACCAAACACTGAAGCTTTCTTT.

This chain uses TRBV9 with TRBJ2-1; 11 nucleotides line up with TRBD2. Germline V gene data show CDR1 as SGDLS and CDR2 as YYNGEE. The CDR3 runs to 14 residues. Trimming removed 7 bases from V and 6 bases from J; junction bases left unmatched: 6. The CDR3 coding sequence is TGTGCCAGCGGAACTAGCGGGGGCGGCAATGAGCAGTTCTTC. Its protein product is CASGTSGGGNEQFF.